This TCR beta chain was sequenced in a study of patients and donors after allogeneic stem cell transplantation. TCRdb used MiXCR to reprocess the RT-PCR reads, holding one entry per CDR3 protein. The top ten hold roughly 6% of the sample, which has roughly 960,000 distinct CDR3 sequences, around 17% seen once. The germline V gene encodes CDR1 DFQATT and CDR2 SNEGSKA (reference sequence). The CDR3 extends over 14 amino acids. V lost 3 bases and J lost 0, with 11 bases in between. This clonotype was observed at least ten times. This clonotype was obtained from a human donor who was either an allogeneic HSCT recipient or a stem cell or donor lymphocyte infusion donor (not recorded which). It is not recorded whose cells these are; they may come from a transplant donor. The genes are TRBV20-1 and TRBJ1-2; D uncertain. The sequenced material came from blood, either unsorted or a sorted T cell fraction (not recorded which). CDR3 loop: CSASPHNTNYGYTF. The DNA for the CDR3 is TGCAGTGCTAGTCCACACAATACTAACTATGGCTACACCTTC.